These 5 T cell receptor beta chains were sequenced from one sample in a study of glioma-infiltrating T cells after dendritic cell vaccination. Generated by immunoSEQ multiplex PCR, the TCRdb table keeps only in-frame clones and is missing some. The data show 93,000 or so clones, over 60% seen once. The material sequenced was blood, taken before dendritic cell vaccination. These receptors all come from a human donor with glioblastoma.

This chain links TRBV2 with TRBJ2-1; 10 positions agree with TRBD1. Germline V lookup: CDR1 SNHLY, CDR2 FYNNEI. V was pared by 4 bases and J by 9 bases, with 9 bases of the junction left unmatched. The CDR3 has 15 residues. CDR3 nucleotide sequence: TGTGCCAGCAGTGTAGGGGGGACAGGGGATGTTGAGCAGTTCTTC. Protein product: CASSVGGTGDVEQFF.

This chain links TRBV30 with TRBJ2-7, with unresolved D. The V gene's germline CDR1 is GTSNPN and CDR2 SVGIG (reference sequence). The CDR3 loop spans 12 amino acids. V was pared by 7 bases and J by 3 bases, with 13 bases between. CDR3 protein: CASLRLGYEQYF. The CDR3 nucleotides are TGTGCCTCCCTCCGGCTAGGCTACGAGCAGTACTTC.

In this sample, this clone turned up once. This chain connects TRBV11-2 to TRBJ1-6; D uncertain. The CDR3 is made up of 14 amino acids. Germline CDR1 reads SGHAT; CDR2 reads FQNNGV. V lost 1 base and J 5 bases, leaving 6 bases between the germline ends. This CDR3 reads CASSLGGNNSPLHF. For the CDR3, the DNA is TGTGCCAGCAGCTTAGGCGGAAATAATTCACCCCTCCACTTT.

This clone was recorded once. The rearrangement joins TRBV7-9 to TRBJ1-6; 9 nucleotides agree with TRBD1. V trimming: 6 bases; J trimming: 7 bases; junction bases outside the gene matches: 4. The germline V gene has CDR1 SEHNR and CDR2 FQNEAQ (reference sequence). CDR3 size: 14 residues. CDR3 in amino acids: CASSRGQGNSPLHF. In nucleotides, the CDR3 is TGTGCCAGCAGTCGGGGACAGGGAAATTCACCCCTCCACTTT.

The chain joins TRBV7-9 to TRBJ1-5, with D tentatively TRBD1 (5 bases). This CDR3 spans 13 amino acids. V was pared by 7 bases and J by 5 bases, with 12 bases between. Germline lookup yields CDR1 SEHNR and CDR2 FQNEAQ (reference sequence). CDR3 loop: CASTQGGYQPQHF. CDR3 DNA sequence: TGTGCCAGCACCCAGGGAGGGTATCAGCCCCAGCATTTT.